This T cell receptor beta chain was retrieved from a study of T cells of healthy individuals. TCRdb processed the 5' RACE reads anew with MiXCR; each CDR3 protein has one entry. The table includes some 100,000 distinct CDR3 sequences, approximately 16% detected once. This clonotype was seen a few times. The source of this sequence is a human donor in good health.

The DNA for the CDR3 is TGTGCCAGCAGTCCCCCGGTCCAAGCCGGGGTCGGGCAGTATTTT. Translating gives CASSPPVQAGVGQYF. The chain uses TRBV12-3 or TRBV12-4 and TRBJ2-3, with D possibly matching TRBD2 (5 bases). Trimming stripped 5 bases from V and 11 bases from J, with 23 bases between. The CDR3 has 15 residues.